The 30 T cell receptor beta chains below all came from one sample that was sequenced in a study of T cell changes during pregnancy in multiple sclerosis. Sequencing was performed with immunoSEQ multiplex PCR; in TCRdb, only in-frame clones are kept and a portion is missing. There are approximately 71,000 clones in the sample; 92% occur only once, and less than 2% lies in the top ten. The sample here was peripheral blood, taken in the second trimester of pregnancy. These receptor sequences come from a female donor with multiple sclerosis, enrolled in a pregnancy study.

The rearrangement uses TRBV30 and TRBJ1-1; weak D call: TRBD1 (6 bases). Germline CDR1 GTSNPN, CDR2 SVGIG (reference sequence). The CDR3 is 17 amino acids. The germline V and J ends were trimmed by 0 bases and 1 base, with 18 bases remaining between them. The CDR3: CAWSVLVSWTANTEAFF. The CDR3 DNA sequence: TGTGCCTGGAGTGTGCTGGTCTCTTGGACAGCGAACACTGAAGCTTTCTTT.

This clone was observed once. The chain has TRBV4-3 and TRBJ1-3; no firm D call. The V gene lost 1 base and the J gene lost 1 base, with 8 bases spanning the gap. The germline V gene encodes CDR1 LGHNA and CDR2 YSLEER. This CDR3 is 15 amino acids long. The CDR3 sequence: CASSQGQDSGNTIYF. Written as DNA, the CDR3 is TGCGCCAGCAGCCAAGGTCAGGATTCTGGAAACACCATATATTTT.

The chain uses TRBV27 and TRBJ2-3; 8 bases map to TRBD1. Germline CDR1 is MNHEY and CDR2 is SMNVEV (reference sequence). This CDR3 spans 14 amino acids. J gave up 6 bases and V 3 bases, and 5 bases lay outside the gene matches. The CDR3 DNA reads TGTGCCAGCAGTTTGAACAGGGGGAGTGATACGCAGTATTTT. Translation gives CASSLNRGSDTQYF.

The rearrangement uses TRBV19 and TRBJ1-1; possible D gene TRBD1, 5 bases. The ends were cut back, 7 bases at V and 4 bases at J, with 16 bases in the middle. The V gene's germline CDR1 is LNHDA and CDR2 SQIVND (reference sequence). The CDR3 is 14 residues long. CDR3 protein: CASNPQGSGTEAFF. DNA for the CDR3: TGTGCCAGTAACCCTCAGGGTAGTGGCACTGAAGCTTTCTTT.

The chain has TRBV2 and TRBJ1-5; D is perhaps TRBD1 (6 bases). Germline values: CDR1 SNHLY, CDR2 FYNNEI. V dropped 4 bases and J dropped 7 bases, with 11 bases sitting between them. The CDR3 length is 13 residues. This CDR3 reads CASSVLGGQPQHF. In DNA, the CDR3 is TGTGCCAGCAGTGTCCTTGGGGGCCAGCCCCAGCATTTT.

J is TRBJ2-7 and V is TRBV18; D might be TRBD2 (5 bases). Germline assignment: CDR1 KGHSH and CDR2 LQKENI. This CDR3 contains 15 residues. The V gene lost 4 bases and the J gene lost 0 bases, with 13 bases spanning the gap. For the CDR3, the DNA is TGTGCCAGCTCACTAGGGTTTGGGAGCTCCTACGAGCAGTACTTC. Its translation is CASSLGFGSSYEQYF.

The chain couples TRBV27 to TRBJ2-7, with D perhaps TRBD2 (7 bases). Germline values: CDR1 MNHEY, CDR2 SMNVEV (reference sequence). The CDR3 spans 14 residues. Trimming took off 3 bases at V and 5 bases at J, with 14 bases between the two ends. The CDR3 loop reads CASSLRGGLNEQYF. The CDR3 region has the DNA TGTGCCAGCAGTTTGAGGGGGGGGCTAAACGAGCAGTACTTC.

The V and J genes are TRBV5-6 and TRBJ2-7; D may be TRBD1 (5 bases). Between the trimmed V and J ends, which lost 0 bases and 1 base, there was a span of 11 bases. CDR3 size: 15 residues. The germline V gene has CDR1 SGHDT and CDR2 YYEEEE. In DNA form, the CDR3 reads TGTGCCAGCAGCTTGGTAGGGGTAGGGTCCTACGAGCAGTACTTC. Translated, it gives CASSLVGVGSYEQYF.

The CDR3 protein is CASSPGGEDTQYF. The CDR3 coding sequence is TGTGCCAGCAGCCCCGGGGGAGAAGATACGCAGTATTTT. The V and J genes are TRBV28 and TRBJ2-3; perhaps TRBD2 as D (6 bases). The CDR3 contains 13 residues. Germline assignment: CDR1 MDHEN and CDR2 SYDVKM. Trimming shortened V by 6 bases and J by 5 bases, and 12 bases separated the two germline ends.

The chain carries TRBV6-4 and TRBJ2-5; 8 nucleotides align to TRBD1. Germline CDR1 is MRHNA and CDR2 is SNTAGT. Trimming removed 4 bases from V and 4 bases from J; junction bases left unmatched: 2. CDR3 length equals 13 residues. CDR3 residues: CASSADRGETQYF. The CDR3 nucleotides are TGTGCCAGCAGTGCCGACAGGGGAGAGACCCAGTACTTC.

This chain links TRBV4-2 with TRBJ2-7, with TRBD2 matching over 16 bases. This CDR3 is built from 18 residues. The trim removed 3 bases at V and 1 base at J, leaving 6 bases unmatched. Looked up from germline, CDR1 is LGHNA and CDR2 is YNFKEQ. The chain's CDR3 is CASSQGLAGGPGSYEQYF. The DNA of the CDR3 is TGTGCCAGCAGCCAGGGACTAGCGGGAGGGCCGGGGTCCTACGAGCAGTACTTC.

The rearrangement uses TRBV19 and TRBJ2-1; maybe TRBD2 (5 bases). CDR3 size: 15 residues. CDR1 is LNHDA, CDR2 SQIVND, per germline (reference sequence). The V and J ends lost 6 bases and 6 bases respectively, with 18 bases between them. The CDR3 bases are TGTGCCAGTAGCCCGGACTCTGTCATCGGCAATGAGCAGTTCTTC. This encodes CASSPDSVIGNEQFF.

This chain connects TRBV27 to TRBJ2-3; 7 bases line up with TRBD2. V shed 6 bases and J 3 bases; nucleotides not matched to a gene: 3. Looked up from germline, CDR1 is MNHEY and CDR2 is SMNVEV (reference sequence). The CDR3 consists of 13 residues. The CDR3 sequence: CASSRGVTDTQYF. The DNA of the CDR3 is TGTGCCAGCAGCCGGGGGGTGACAGATACGCAGTATTTT.

The chain has TRBV14 and TRBJ2-3; D unresolved. From germline, CDR1 is SGHDN and CDR2 FVKESK. V was trimmed by 3 bases and J by 4 bases, leaving 8 bases between them. This CDR3 has 13 amino acids. The CDR3 here is CASSHPRSDTQYF. The CDR3 DNA sequence: TGTGCCAGCAGCCACCCTAGATCAGATACGCAGTATTTT.

The rearrangement joins TRBV10-3 to TRBJ1-5; 11 nucleotides match TRBD1. This CDR3 has 18 residues. Germline V CDR1 and CDR2: ENHRY, SYGVKD. V trimming: 6 bases; J trimming: 0 bases; junction bases outside the gene matches: 10. CDR3 in amino acids: CAISETDRGRSSNQPQHF. The CDR3, as DNA: TGTGCCATCAGCGAGACGGACAGGGGGCGAAGTAGCAATCAGCCCCAGCATTTT.

The V and J genes are TRBV15 and TRBJ1-4; possible D gene TRBD1, 6 bases. Germline CDR1 is LNHNV and CDR2 is YYDKDF (reference sequence). V lost 2 bases to trimming and J lost 3 bases, with 10 bases between them. The CDR3 is 15 residues long. The CDR3 sequence: CATSRKQGANEKLFF. The CDR3 coding sequence is TGTGCCACCAGCAGAAAACAGGGAGCTAATGAAAAACTGTTTTTT.

This chain joins TRBV7-9 and TRBJ1-4, with TRBD1 matching over 8 bases. The germline V gene has CDR1 SEHNR and CDR2 FQNEAQ (reference sequence). V gave up 5 bases and J gave up 5 bases; unmatched junction bases: 10. CDR3 length: 16 amino acids. CDR3 sequence (DNA): TGTGCCAGCAGCCCTAGGCGGACAGGGTTGAATGAAAAACTGTTTTTT. Its protein product is CASSPRRTGLNEKLFF.

J is TRBJ1-1 and V is TRBV7-6, with D tentatively TRBD1 (5 bases). The CDR3 is 16 residues long. CDR1 SGHVS and CDR2 FNYEAQ come from the germline V gene. The ends were cut back, 0 bases at V and 5 bases at J, with 16 bases in the middle. Here the CDR3 reads CASSLAPQGLRTEAFF. The CDR3 region has the DNA TGTGCCAGCAGCTTAGCGCCGCAGGGACTTCGTACTGAAGCTTTCTTT.

A single count supports this clone. The CDR3 reads CASESAGVGDTQYF. As DNA, the CDR3 is TGTGCCAGCGAATCAGCGGGAGTTGGTGATACGCAGTATTTT. This chain joins TRBV28 and TRBJ2-3; 8 bases match TRBD2. V lost 8 bases and J lost 6; bases outside the gene matches: 10. CDR3 length equals 14 residues. Looked up from germline, CDR1 is MDHEN and CDR2 is SYDVKM.

The chain couples TRBV5-4 to TRBJ2-2; 8 bases line up with TRBD1. The germline gives CDR1 SGHNT, CDR2 YYREEE (reference sequence). CDR3 length: 16 residues. The junction had 10 bases not matched to a gene; V was cut back by 3 bases and J by 6 bases. The CDR3 coding sequence is TGTGCCAGCAGCTCTAAGACAGGGGCGTTCGCCGGGGAGCTGTTTTTT. Translated: CASSSKTGAFAGELFF. Complete variable domain (other parts from reference TRBV5-4 and TRBJ2-2): ETGVTQSPTHLIKTRGQQVTLRCSSQSGHNTVSWYQQALGQGPQFIFQYYREEENGRGNFPPRFSGLQFPNYSSELNVNALELDDSALYLCASSSKTGAFAGELFFGEGSRLTVL.

The chain links TRBV10-3 to TRBJ2-1, with 7 positions matching TRBD2. This CDR3 is 12 amino acids long. V gave up 6 bases and J gave up 8 bases; unmatched junction bases: 4. Germline loops: CDR1 ENHRY, CDR2 SYGVKD. The CDR3 region has the DNA TGTGCCATCAGGGGGACTACTGATGAGCAGTTCTTC. This sequence encodes CAIRGTTDEQFF.

J is TRBJ1-4 and V is TRBV5-1; D may be TRBD1 (6 bases). The CDR3 contains 16 residues. CDR1 is SGHRS, CDR2 YFSETQ, per germline. Trimming cost V 4 bases and J 0 bases, with 13 bases left between them. CDR3 region: CASSPGHVATNEKLFF. CDR3 nucleotide sequence: TGCGCCAGCAGCCCGGGACACGTTGCAACTAATGAAAAACTGTTTTTT.

The chain recombines TRBV7-8 with TRBJ1-2; possible D gene TRBD1, 5 bases. The CDR3 extends over 16 amino acids. V dropped 1 base and J dropped 8 bases, with 20 bases sitting between them. Germline V gene data show CDR1 as SGHVS and CDR2 as FQNEAQ. The chain's CDR3 is CASSLVLGPGVRGYTF. The DNA for the CDR3 is TGTGCCAGCAGCTTAGTGCTGGGGCCTGGAGTGCGGGGCTACACCTTC.

This clone appeared a single time. V usage is TRBV4-2 and J usage is TRBJ2-4; 8 bases align to TRBD2. Trimming cost V 4 bases and J 7 bases; bases outside gene matches: 15. CDR3 length equals 17 residues. Germline loops: CDR1 LGHNA, CDR2 YNFKEQ. CDR3 coding DNA: TGTGCCAGCAGCCTATACGAGGTGGGACTAGTGGACAACATTCAGTACTTC. Translated, it gives CASSLYEVGLVDNIQYF.

This clone is a singleton in its sample. The CDR3 DNA follows: TGTGCCAGCAGCCAAGGACAGGGCTTTTCCTATAATTCACCCCTCCACTTT. Amino acid sequence: CASSQGQGFSYNSPLHF. The chain is built from TRBV7-2 and TRBJ1-6; 8 bases are shared with TRBD1. Unmatched junction bases numbered 7, after V lost 5 bases and J lost 1 base. Germline V gene data show CDR1 as SGHTA and CDR2 as FQGNSA. The CDR3 runs to 17 residues.

This rearrangement joins TRBV9 to TRBJ2-2; D remains unclear. Germline V gene sequence: CDR1 SGDLS, CDR2 YYNGEE. The CDR3 length is 13 residues. V was clipped by 0 bases and J by 7 bases, with 7 bases between them. For the CDR3, the DNA is TGTGCCAGCAGCGTAGCGTTTAGCGGGGAGCTGTTTTTT. Its translation is CASSVAFSGELFF.

The rearrangement links TRBV10-3 to TRBJ2-3; D possibly corresponds to TRBD1 (6 bases). Trimming removed 6 bases from V and 2 bases from J, with 9 bases in between. Germline V lookup: CDR1 ENHRY, CDR2 SYGVKD. The CDR3 extends over 13 amino acids. The CDR3 coding sequence is TGTGCCATCAGGGACAGTAACACAGATACGCAGTATTTT. This gives the protein CAIRDSNTDTQYF.

V and J are TRBV6-5 and TRBJ1-1, with 8 bases that match TRBD1. CDR1 MNHEY and CDR2 SVGAGI come from the germline V gene. The V and J ends lost 8 bases and 3 bases, in that order; junction bases with no gene match: 5. This CDR3 is built from 13 residues. The CDR3 nucleotides are TGTGCCAGCGGACAGGGAATGTACACTGAAGCTTTCTTT. Protein product: CASGQGMYTEAFF.

The chain links TRBV19 to TRBJ2-5; 7 bases map to TRBD2. Germline V gives CDR1 LNHDA, CDR2 SQIVND (reference sequence). V dropped 3 bases and J dropped 1; count of bases not matched to a gene: 8. This CDR3 region has 16 residues. The CDR3 loop reads CASSISGAGRQETQYF. Here the CDR3 DNA reads TGTGCCAGTAGTATTTCCGGAGCGGGGCGCCAAGAGACCCAGTACTTC.

The chain couples TRBV21-1 to TRBJ2-7; the table's D call of TRBD2 was not tested on the DNA. TRBV21-1 is an annotated pseudogene. CDR3 length equals 16 residues. The CDR3 loop reads CASSSQLAGGTYEQYF. CDR3 DNA: TGTGCCAGCAGCTCCCAACTAGCGGGAGGAACCTACGAGCAGTACTTC.